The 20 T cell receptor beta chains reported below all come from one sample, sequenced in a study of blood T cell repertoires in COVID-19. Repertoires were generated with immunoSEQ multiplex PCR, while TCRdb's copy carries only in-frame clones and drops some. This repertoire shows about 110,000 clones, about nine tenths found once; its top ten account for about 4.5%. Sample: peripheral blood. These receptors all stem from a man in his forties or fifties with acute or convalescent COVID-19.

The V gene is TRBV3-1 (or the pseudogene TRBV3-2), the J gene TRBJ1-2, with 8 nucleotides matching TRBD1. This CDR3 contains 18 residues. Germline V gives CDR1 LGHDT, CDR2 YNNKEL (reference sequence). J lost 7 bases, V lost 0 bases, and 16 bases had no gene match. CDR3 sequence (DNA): TGTGCCAGCAGCCAAGATCGCAGGACAGGGAGAATCCCGGGTGGCTACACCTTC. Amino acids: CASSQDRRTGRIPGGYTF.

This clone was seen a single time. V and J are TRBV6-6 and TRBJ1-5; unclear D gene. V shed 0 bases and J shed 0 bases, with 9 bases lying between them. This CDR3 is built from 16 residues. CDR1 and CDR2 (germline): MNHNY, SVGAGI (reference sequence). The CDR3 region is CASSYSSGYSNQPQHF. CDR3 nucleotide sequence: TGTGCCAGCAGTTACTCGAGCGGGTATAGCAATCAGCCCCAGCATTTT.

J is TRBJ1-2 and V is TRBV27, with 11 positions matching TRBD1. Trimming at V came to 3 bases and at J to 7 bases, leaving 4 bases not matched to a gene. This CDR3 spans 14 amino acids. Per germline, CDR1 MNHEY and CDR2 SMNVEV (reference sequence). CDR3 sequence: CASSLDRGLAGYTF. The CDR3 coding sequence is TGTGCCAGCAGTTTGGACAGGGGGCTCGCTGGCTACACCTTC.

The chain's CDR3 is CATSRDPGEGSPTF. CDR3 DNA: TGTGCCACCAGCAGAGATCCTGGGGAGGGTTCTCCTACCTTC. V and J are TRBV15 and TRBJ1-2; D remains ambiguous. Germline values: CDR1 LNHNV, CDR2 YYDKDF (reference sequence). The CDR3 has 14 residues. V gave up 0 bases and J gave up 14 bases, with 19 bases separating them.

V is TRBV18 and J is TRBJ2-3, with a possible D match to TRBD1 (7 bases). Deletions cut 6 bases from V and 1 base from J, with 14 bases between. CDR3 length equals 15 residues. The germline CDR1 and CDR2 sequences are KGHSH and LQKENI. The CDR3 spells CASSRGTVGTDTQYF. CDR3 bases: TGTGCCAGCTCGCGCGGGACAGTAGGCACAGATACGCAGTATTTT.

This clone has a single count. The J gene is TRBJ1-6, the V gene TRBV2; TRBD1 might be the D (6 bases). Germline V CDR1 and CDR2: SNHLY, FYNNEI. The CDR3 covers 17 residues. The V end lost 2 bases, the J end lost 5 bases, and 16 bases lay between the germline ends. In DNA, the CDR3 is TGTGCCAGCAGTGAACTCCGGGACAAAAGCAATAATTCACCCCTCCACTTT. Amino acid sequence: CASSELRDKSNNSPLHF. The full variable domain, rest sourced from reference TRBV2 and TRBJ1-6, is EPEVTQTPSHQVTQMGQEVILRCVPISNHLYFYWYRQILGQKVEFLVSFYNNEISEKSEIFDDQFSVERPDGSNFTLKIRSTKLEDSAMYFCASSELRDKSNNSPLHFGNGTRLTVT.

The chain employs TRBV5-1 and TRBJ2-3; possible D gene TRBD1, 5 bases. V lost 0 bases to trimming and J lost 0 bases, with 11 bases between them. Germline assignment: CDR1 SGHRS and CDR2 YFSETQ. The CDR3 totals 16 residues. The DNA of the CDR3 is TGCGCCAGCAGCTTGGAGGGGAACCCTAGCACAGATACGCAGTATTTT. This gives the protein CASSLEGNPSTDTQYF.

In DNA, the CDR3 is TGTGCCTGGAGTCGACGAAACCCGGGACAGGCTAATCAGCCCCAGCATTTT. Encoded protein: CAWSRRNPGQANQPQHF. V gene TRBV30 combines with J gene TRBJ1-5; TRBD1 aligns across 8 bases. The CDR3 is 17 residues long. Germline-derived CDR1 and CDR2 are GTSNPN and SVGIG (reference sequence). V was clipped by 2 bases and J by 4 bases; unmatched bases: 13.

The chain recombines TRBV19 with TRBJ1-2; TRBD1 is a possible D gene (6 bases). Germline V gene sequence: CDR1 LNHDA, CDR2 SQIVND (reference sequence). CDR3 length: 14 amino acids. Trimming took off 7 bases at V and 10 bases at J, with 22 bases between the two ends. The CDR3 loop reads CASTPMGGRRIYTF. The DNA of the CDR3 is TGTGCCAGTACCCCTATGGGGGGGCGTCGGATCTACACCTTC. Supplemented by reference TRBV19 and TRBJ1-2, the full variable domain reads DGGITQSPKYLFRKEGQNVTLSCEQNLNHDAMYWYRQDPGQGLRLIYYSQIVNDFQKGDIAEGYSVSREKKESFPLTVTSAQKNPTAFYLCASTPMGGRRIYTFGSGTRLTVV.

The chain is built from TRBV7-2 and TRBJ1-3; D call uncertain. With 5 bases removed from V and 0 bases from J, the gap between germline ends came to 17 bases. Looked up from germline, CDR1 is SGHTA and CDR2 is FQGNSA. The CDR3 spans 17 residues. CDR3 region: CASSGRTRGFSGNTIYF. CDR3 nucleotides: TGTGCCAGCAGCGGACGGACTCGAGGGTTCTCTGGAAACACCATATATTTT.

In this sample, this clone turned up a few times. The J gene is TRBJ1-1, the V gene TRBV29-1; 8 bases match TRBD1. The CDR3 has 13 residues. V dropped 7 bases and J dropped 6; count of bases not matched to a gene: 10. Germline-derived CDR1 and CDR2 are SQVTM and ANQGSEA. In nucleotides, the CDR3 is TGCAGCGCCCGGACAGGGTATGACTCTGAAGCTTTCTTT. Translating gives CSARTGYDSEAFF. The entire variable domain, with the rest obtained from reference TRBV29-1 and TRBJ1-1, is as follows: SAVISQKPSRDICQRGTSLTIQCQVDSQVTMMFWYRQQPGQSLTLIATANQGSEATYESGFVIDKFPISRPNLTFSTLTVSNMSPEDSSIYLCSARTGYDSEAFFGQGTRLTVV.

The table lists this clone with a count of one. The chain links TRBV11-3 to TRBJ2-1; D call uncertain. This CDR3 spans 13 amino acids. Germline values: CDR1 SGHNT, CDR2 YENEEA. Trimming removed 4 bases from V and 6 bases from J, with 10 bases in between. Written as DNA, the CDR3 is TGTGCCAGCAGCTCCTCCTCTAGCAATGAGCAGTTCTTC. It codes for CASSSSSSNEQFF. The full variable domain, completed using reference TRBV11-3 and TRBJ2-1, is EAGVVQSPRYKIIEKKQPVAFWCNPISGHNTLYWYLQNLGQGPELLIRYENEEAVDDSQLPKDRFSAERLKGVDSTLKIQPAELGDSAVYLCASSSSSSNEQFFGPGTRLTVL.

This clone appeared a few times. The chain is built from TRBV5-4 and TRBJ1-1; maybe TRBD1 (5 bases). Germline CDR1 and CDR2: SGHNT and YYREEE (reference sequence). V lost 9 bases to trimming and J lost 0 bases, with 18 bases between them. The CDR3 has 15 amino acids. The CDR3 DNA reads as TGTGCCACCTTCTCGGGGGGTAACATGAACACTGAAGCTTTCTTT. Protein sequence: CATFSGGNMNTEAFF.

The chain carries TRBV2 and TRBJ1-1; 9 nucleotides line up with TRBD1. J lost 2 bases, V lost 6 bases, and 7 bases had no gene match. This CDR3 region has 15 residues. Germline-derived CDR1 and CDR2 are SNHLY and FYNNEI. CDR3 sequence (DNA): TGTGCCAGCAGAGAAACGGACAGGGGAAACACTGAAGCTTTCTTT. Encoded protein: CASRETDRGNTEAFF.

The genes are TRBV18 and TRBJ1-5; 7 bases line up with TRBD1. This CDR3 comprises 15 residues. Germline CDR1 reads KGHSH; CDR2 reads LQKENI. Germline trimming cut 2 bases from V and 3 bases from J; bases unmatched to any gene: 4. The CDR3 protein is CASSPRQGYNQPQHF. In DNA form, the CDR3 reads TGTGCCAGCTCACCAAGACAGGGATACAATCAGCCCCAGCATTTT. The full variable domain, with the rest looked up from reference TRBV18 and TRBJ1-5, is NAGVMQNPRHLVRRRGQEARLRCSPMKGHSHVYWYRQLPEEGLKFMVYLQKENIIDESGMPKERFSAEFPKEGPSILRIQQVVRGDSAAYFCASSPRQGYNQPQHFGDGTRLSIL.

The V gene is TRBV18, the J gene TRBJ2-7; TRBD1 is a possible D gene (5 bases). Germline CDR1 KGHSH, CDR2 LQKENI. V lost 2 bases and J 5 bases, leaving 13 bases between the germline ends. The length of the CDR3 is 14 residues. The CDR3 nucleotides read TGTGCCAGCTCACCAGGCCAGGGCATCCACGAGCAGTACTTC. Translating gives CASSPGQGIHEQYF. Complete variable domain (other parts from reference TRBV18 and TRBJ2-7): NAGVMQNPRHLVRRRGQEARLRCSPMKGHSHVYWYRQLPEEGLKFMVYLQKENIIDESGMPKERFSAEFPKEGPSILRIQQVVRGDSAAYFCASSPGQGIHEQYFGPGTRLTVT.

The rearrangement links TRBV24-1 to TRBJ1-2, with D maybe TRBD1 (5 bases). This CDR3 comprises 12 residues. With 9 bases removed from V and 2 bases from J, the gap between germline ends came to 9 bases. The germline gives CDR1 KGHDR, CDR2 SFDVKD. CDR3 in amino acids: CATSEGNYGYTF. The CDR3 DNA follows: TGTGCCACCTCGGAGGGGAACTATGGCTACACCTTC.

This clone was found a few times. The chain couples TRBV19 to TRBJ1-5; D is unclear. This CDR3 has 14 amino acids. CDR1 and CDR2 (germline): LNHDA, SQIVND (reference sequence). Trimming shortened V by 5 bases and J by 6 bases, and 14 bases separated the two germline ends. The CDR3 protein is CASSPGGLAQPQHF. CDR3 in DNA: TGTGCCAGTAGTCCTGGCGGCCTTGCTCAGCCCCAGCATTTT.

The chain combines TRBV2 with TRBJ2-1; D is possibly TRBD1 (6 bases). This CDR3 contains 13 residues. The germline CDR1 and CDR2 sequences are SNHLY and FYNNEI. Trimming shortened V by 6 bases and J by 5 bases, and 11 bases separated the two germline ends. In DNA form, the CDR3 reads TGTGCCAGCAGGGAGACAGGTAACAATGAGCAGTTCTTC. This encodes CASRETGNNEQFF.

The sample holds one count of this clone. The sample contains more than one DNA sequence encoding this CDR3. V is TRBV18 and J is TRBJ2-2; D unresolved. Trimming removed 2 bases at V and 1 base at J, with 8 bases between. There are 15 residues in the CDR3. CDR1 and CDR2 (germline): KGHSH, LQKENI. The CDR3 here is CASSPGTQNTGELFF. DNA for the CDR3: TGTGCCAGCTCACCAGGCACCCAGAACACCGGGGAGCTGTTTTTT.